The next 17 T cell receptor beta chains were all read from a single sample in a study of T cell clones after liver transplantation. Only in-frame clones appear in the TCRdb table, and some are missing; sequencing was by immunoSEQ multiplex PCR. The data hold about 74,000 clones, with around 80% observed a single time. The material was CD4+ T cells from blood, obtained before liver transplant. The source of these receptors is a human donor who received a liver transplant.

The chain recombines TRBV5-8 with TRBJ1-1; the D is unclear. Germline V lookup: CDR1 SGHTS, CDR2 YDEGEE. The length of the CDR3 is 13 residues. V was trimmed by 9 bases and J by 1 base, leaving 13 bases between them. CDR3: CATSGGPNTEAFF. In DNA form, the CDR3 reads TGTGCCACCTCGGGAGGGCCGAACACTGAAGCTTTCTTT.

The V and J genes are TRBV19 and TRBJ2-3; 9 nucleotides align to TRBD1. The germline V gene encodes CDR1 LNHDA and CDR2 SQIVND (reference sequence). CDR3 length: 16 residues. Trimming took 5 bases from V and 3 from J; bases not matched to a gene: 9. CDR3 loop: CASSPFRTGETDTQYF. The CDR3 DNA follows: TGTGCCAGTAGTCCATTCAGGACAGGGGAGACAGATACGCAGTATTTT.

CDR3 sequence (DNA): TGTGCCAGCAGCTTAGGGGGGTGGAGGATCGATACGCAGTATTTT. This sequence encodes CASSLGGWRIDTQYF. The rearrangement joins TRBV11-2 to TRBJ2-3; D might be TRBD1 or TRBD2, each matching 5 bases. V dropped 1 base and J dropped 6 bases, with 14 bases sitting between them. The CDR3 length is 15 residues. In germline, CDR1 is SGHAT, CDR2 FQNNGV.

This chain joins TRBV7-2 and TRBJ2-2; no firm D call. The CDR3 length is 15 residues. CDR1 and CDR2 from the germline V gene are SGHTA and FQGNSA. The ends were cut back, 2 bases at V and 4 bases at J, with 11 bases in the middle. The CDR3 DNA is TGTGCCAGCAGCTTAAACGGGTTTCGCACCGGGGAGCTGTTTTTT. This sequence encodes CASSLNGFRTGELFF.

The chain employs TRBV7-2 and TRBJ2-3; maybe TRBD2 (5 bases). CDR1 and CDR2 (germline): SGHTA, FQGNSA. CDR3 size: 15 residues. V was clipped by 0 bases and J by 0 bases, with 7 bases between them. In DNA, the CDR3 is TGTGCCAGCAGCTTAGCCGGGGTTAGCACAGATACGCAGTATTTT. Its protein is CASSLAGVSTDTQYF.

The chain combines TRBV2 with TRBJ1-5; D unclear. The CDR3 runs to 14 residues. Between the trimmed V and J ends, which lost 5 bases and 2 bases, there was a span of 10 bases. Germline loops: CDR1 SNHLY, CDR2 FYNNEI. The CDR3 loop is CASSPVEGNQPQHF. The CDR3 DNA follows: TGTGCCAGCAGTCCGGTCGAGGGCAATCAGCCCCAGCATTTT.

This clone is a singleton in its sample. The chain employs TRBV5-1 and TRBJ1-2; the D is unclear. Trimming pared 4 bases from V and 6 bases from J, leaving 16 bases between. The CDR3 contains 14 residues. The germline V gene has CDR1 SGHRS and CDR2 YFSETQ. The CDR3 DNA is TGCGCCAGCAGCGGTGGCCGCGGTGCTGATGGCTACACCTTC. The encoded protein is CASSGGRGADGYTF.

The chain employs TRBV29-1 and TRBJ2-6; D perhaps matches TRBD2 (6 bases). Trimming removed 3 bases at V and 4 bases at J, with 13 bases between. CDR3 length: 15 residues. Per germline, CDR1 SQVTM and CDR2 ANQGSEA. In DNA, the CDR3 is TGCAGCGTTGAGAATAAGGGACTGGGGGCCAACGTCCTGACTTTC. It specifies CSVENKGLGANVLTF.

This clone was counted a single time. This CDR3 reads CASSPNGNNSPLHF. The CDR3 bases are TGTGCCAGCAGCCCTAACGGGAATAATTCACCCCTCCACTTT. The chain combines TRBV7-6 with TRBJ1-6; D is uncertain. CDR3 length: 14 amino acids. V lost 5 bases and J lost 5, with 10 bases in between. The germline V gene has CDR1 SGHVS and CDR2 FNYEAQ.

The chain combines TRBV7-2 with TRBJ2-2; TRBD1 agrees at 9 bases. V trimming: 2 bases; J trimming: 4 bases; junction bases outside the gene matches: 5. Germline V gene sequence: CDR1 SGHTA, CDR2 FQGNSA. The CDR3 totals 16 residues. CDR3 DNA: TGTGCCAGCAGCTTAAGGGACAGGGCCCTCACCGGGGAGCTGTTTTTT. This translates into CASSLRDRALTGELFF.

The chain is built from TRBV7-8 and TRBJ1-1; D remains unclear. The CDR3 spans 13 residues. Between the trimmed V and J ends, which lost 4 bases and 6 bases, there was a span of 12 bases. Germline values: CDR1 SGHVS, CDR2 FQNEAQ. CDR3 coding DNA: TGTGCCAGCAGCTCCCGGAGGGATTCTGAAGCTTTCTTT. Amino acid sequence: CASSSRRDSEAFF. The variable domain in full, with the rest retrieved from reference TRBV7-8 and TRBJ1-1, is GAGVSQSPRYKVAKRGQDVALRCDPISGHVSLFWYQQALGQGPEFLTYFQNEAQLDKSGLPSDRFFAERPEGSVSTLKIQRTQQEDSAVYLCASSSRRDSEAFFGQGTRLTVV.

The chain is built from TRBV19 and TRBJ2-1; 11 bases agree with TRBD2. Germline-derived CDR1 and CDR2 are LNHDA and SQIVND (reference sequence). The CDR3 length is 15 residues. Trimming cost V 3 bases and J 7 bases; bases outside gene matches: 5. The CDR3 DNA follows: TGTGCCAGTAGTATTACTAGCGGGAGCAAGAATGAGCAGTTCTTC. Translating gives CASSITSGSKNEQFF.

The DNA of the CDR3 is TGCGCCAGCAGCCAAGGGGTGAACACTGAAGCTTTCTTT. Translation gives CASSQGVNTEAFF. The chain links TRBV5-1 to TRBJ1-1; D is perhaps TRBD1 (5 bases). The CDR3 loop spans 13 amino acids. Between the trimmed V and J ends, which lost 4 bases and 0 bases, there was a span of 7 bases. Germline-derived CDR1 and CDR2 are SGHRS and YFSETQ.

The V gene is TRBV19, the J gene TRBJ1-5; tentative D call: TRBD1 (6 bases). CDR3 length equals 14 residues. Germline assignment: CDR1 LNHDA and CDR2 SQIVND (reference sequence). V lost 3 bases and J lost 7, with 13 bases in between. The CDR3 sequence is CASSMSRGNQPQHF. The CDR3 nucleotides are TGTGCCAGTAGTATGAGTAGGGGGAACCAGCCCCAGCATTTT.

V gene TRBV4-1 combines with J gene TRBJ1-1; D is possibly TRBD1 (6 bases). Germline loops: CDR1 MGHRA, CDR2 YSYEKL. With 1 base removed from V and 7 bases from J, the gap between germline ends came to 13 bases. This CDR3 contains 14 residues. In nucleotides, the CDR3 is TGCGCCAGCAGCCAAGTCCCAGGGGCGAATGAAGCTTTCTTT. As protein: CASSQVPGANEAFF.

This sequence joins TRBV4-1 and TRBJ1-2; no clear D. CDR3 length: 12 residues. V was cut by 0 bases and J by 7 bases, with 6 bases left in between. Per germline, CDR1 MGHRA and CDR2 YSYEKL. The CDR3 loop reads CASSQEGPGYTF. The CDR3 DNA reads TGCGCCAGCAGCCAAGAAGGGCCTGGCTACACCTTC.

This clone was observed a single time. The CDR3 DNA sequence: TGTGCCAGCAGGAGGGACAGGGGATTTTCCTACGAGCAGTACTTC. Residues: CASRRDRGFSYEQYF. The chain couples TRBV6-1 to TRBJ2-7; 10 bases fit TRBD1. From germline, CDR1 is MNHNS and CDR2 SASEGT. V was pared by 6 bases and J by 1 base, with 6 bases of the junction left unmatched. The CDR3 totals 15 residues.